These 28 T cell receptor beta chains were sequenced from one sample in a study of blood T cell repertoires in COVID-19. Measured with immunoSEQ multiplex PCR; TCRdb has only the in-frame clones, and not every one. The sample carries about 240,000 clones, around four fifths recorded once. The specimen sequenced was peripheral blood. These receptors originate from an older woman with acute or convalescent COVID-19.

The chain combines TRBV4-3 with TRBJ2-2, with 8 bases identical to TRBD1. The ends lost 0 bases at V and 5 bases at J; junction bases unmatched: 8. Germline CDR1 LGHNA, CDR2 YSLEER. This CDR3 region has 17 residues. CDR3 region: CASSQDLAGGTTGELFF. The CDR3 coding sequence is TGCGCCAGCAGCCAAGATCTGGCAGGGGGCACGACCGGGGAGCTGTTTTTT.

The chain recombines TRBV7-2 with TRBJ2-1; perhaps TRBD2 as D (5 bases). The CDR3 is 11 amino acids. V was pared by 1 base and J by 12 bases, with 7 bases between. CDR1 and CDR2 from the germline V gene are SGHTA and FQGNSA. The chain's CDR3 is CASSLGAGQFF. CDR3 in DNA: TGTGCCAGCAGCTTAGGTGCGGGGCAGTTCTTC. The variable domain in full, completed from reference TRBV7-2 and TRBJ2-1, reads GAGVSQSPSNKVTEKGKDVELRCDPISGHTALYWYRQSLGQGLEFLIYFQGNSAPDKSGLPSDRFSAERTGGSVSTLTIQRTQQEDSAVYLCASSLGAGQFFGPGTRLTVL.

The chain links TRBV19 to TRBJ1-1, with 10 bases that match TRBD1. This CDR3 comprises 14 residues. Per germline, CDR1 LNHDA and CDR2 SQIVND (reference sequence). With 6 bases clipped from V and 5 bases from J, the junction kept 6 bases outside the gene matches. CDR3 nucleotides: TGTGCCAGTAGGCGACAGGGGGCTGGGACTGAAGCTTTCTTT. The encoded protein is CASRRQGAGTEAFF. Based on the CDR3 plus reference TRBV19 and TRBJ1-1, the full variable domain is DGGITQSPKYLFRKEGQNVTLSCEQNLNHDAMYWYRQDPGQGLRLIYYSQIVNDFQKGDIAEGYSVSREKKESFPLTVTSAQKNPTAFYLCASRRQGAGTEAFFGQGTRLTVV.

CDR3: CAISSQGLGYEQYF. The CDR3, as DNA: TGTGCCATCAGCTCACAGGGGTTGGGCTACGAGCAGTACTTC. The chain uses TRBV10-3 and TRBJ2-7; 7 bases agree with TRBD1. This CDR3 is built from 14 residues. The germline V gene encodes CDR1 ENHRY and CDR2 SYGVKD. Unmatched junction bases numbered 8, after V lost 6 bases and J lost 3 bases.

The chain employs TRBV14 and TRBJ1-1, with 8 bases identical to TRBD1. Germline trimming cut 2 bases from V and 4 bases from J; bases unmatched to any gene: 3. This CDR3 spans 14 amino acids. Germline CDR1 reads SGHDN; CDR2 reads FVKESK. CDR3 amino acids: CASSQTGGVTEAFF. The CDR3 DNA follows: TGTGCCAGCAGCCAAACAGGGGGAGTCACTGAAGCTTTCTTT.

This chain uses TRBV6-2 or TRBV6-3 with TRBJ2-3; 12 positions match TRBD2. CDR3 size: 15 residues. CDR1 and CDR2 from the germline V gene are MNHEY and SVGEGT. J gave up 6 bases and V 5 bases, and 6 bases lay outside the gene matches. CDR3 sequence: CASSHGLAGLDTQYF. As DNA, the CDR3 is TGTGCCAGCAGTCACGGACTAGCGGGGCTCGATACGCAGTATTTT.

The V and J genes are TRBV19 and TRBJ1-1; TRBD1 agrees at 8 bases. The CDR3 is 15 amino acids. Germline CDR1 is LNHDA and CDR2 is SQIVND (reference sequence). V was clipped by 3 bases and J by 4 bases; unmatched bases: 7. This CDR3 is CASSIQGAMGTEAFF. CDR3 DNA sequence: TGTGCCAGTAGTATCCAGGGGGCCATGGGCACTGAAGCTTTCTTT.

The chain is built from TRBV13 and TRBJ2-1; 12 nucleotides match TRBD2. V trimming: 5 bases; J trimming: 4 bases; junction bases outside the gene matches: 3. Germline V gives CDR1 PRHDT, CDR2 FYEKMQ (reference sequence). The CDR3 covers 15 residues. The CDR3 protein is CASSRLAGAYNEQFF. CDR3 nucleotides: TGTGCCAGCAGCCGACTAGCGGGGGCTTACAATGAGCAGTTCTTC.

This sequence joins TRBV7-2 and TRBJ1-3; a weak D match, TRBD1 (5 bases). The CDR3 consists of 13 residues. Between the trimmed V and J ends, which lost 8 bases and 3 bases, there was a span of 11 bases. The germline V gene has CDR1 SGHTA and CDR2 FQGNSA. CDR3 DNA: TGTGCCAGCGGGGGGATTCGTGGAAACACCATATATTTT. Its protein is CASGGIRGNTIYF.

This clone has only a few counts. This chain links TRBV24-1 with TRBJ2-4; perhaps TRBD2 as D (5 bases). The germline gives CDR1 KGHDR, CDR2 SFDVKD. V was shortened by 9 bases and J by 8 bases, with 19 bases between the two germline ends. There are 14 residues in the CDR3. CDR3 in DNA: TGTGCCACCGGGCGATTCTGGGGAGCTCACATTCAGTACTTC. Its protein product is CATGRFWGAHIQYF.

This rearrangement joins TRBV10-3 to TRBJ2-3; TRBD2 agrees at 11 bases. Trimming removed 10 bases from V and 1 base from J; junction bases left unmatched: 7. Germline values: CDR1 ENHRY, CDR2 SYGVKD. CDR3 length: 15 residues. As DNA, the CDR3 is TGTGCCACAACCTCTAGCGGGGGGCGCACAGATACGCAGTATTTT. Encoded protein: CATTSSGGRTDTQYF.

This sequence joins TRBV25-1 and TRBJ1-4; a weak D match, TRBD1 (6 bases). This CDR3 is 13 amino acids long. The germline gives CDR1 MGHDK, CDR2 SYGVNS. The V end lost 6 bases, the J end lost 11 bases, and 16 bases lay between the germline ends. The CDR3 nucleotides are TGTGCCAGCAGAGGGGTCAGGGGCTGGAAACTGTTTTTT. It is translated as CASRGVRGWKLFF.

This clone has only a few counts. CDR3 region: CASSPTEGGTEAFF. As DNA, the CDR3 is TGTGCCAGCTCACCAACGGAGGGTGGCACTGAAGCTTTCTTT. This chain joins TRBV18 and TRBJ1-1; D unresolved. The germline V gene encodes CDR1 KGHSH and CDR2 LQKENI. The length of the CDR3 is 14 residues. Trimming removed 2 bases from V and 4 bases from J, with 11 bases in between.

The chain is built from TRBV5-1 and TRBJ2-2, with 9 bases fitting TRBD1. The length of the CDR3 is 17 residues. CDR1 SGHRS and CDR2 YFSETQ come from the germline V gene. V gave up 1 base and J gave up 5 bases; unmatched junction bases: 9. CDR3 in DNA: TGCGCCAGCAGCTTGCAACCCACAGGGGGCGCGACCGGGGAGCTGTTTTTT. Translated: CASSLQPTGGATGELFF.

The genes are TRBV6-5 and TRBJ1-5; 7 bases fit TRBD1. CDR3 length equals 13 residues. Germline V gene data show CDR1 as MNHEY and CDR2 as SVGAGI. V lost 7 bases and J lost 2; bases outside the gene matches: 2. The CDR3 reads CASTTGGNQPQHF. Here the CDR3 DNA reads TGTGCCAGCACAACAGGGGGCAATCAGCCCCAGCATTTT.

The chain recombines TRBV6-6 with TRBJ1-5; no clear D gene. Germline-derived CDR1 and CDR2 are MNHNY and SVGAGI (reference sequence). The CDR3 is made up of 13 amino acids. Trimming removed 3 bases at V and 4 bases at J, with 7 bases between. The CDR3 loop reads CASSYRGNQPQHF. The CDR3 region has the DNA TGTGCCAGCAGTTATCGGGGAAATCAGCCCCAGCATTTT.

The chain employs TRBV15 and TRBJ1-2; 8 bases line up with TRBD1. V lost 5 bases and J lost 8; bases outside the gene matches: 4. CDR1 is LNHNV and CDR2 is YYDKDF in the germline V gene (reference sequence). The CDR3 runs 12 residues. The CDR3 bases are TGTGCCACCAGCTCACAGGGGGACGGCTACACCTTC. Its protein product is CATSSQGDGYTF. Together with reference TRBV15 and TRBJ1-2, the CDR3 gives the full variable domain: DAMVIQNPRYQVTQFGKPVTLSCSQTLNHNVMYWYQQKSSQAPKLLFHYYDKDFNNEADTPDNFQSRRPNTSFCFLDIRSPGLGDTAMYLCATSSQGDGYTFGSGTRLTVV.

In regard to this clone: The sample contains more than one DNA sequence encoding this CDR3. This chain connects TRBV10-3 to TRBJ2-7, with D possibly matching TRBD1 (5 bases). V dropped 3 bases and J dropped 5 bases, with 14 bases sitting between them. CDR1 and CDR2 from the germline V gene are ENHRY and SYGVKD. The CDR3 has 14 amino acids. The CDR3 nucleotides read TGTGCCATCAGTGAAGGCCGGCAGGGAAACGAGCAGTACTTC. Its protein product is CAISEGRQGNEQYF.

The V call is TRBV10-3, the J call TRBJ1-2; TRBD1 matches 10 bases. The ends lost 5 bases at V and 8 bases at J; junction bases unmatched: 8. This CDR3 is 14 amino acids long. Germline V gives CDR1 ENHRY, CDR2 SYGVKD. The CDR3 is CAISPDRGLQGYTF. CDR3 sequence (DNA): TGTGCCATCAGTCCCGACAGGGGGCTCCAGGGCTACACCTTC.

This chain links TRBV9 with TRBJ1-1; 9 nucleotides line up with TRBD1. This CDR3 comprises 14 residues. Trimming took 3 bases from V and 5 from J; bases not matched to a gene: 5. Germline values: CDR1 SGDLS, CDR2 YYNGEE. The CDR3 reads CASSAIQGATEAFF. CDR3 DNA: TGTGCCAGCAGCGCCATACAGGGGGCTACTGAAGCTTTCTTT.

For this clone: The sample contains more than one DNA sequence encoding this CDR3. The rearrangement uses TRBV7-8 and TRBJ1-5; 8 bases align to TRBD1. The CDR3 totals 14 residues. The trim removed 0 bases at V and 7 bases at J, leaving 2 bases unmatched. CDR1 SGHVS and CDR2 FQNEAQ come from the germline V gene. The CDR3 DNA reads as TGTGCCAGCAGCTTAGCGGACAGGGACCAGCCCCAGCATTTT. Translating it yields CASSLADRDQPQHF.

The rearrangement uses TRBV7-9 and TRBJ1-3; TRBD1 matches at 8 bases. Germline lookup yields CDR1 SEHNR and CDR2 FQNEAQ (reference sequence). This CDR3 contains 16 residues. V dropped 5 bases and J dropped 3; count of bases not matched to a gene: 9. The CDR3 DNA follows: TGTGCCAGCAGCCTTGACAGGGGTTTACTTGGAAACACCATATATTTT. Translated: CASSLDRGLLGNTIYF.

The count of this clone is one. This CDR3 is CASSPIPGQETQYF. The CDR3 coding sequence is TGTGCCAGCTCACCAATTCCGGGACAAGAGACCCAGTACTTC. The chain links TRBV18 to TRBJ2-5; maybe TRBD2 (5 bases). Germline V gives CDR1 KGHSH, CDR2 LQKENI. V gave up 2 bases and J gave up 2 bases, with 9 bases separating them. There are 14 residues in the CDR3.

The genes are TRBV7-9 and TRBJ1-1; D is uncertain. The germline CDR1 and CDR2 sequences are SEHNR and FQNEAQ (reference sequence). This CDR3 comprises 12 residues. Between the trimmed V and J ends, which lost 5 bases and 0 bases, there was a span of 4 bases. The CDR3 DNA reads TGTGCCAGCAGCCTTGTGAACACTGAAGCTTTCTTT. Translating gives CASSLVNTEAFF.

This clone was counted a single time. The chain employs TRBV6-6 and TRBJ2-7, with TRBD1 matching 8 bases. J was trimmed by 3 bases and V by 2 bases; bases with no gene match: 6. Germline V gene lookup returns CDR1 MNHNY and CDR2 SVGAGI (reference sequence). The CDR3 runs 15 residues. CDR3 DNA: TGTGCCAGCAGTTACGGCGGACAGGGAGACTACGAGCAGTACTTC. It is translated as CASSYGGQGDYEQYF.

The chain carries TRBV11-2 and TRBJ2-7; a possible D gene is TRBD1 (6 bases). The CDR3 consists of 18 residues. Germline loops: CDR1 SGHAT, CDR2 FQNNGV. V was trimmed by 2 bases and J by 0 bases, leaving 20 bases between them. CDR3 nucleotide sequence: TGTGCCAGCAGCTTATACTCTCCCTCCGGGACAAGCTCCTACGAGCAGTACTTC. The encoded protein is CASSLYSPSGTSSYEQYF.

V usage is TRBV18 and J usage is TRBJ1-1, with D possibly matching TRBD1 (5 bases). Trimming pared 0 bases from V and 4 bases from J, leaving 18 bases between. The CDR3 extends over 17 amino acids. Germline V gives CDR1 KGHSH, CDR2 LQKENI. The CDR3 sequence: CASSPPGPVGRVTEAFF. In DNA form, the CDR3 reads TGTGCCAGCTCACCACCGGGGCCTGTGGGCCGGGTCACTGAAGCTTTCTTT.

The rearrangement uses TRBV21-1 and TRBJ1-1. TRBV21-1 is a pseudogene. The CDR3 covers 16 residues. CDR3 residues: CASTTPGVRPNTEAFF. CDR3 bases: TGTGCCAGCACCACTCCCGGGGTTAGACCCAACACTGAAGCTTTCTTT.